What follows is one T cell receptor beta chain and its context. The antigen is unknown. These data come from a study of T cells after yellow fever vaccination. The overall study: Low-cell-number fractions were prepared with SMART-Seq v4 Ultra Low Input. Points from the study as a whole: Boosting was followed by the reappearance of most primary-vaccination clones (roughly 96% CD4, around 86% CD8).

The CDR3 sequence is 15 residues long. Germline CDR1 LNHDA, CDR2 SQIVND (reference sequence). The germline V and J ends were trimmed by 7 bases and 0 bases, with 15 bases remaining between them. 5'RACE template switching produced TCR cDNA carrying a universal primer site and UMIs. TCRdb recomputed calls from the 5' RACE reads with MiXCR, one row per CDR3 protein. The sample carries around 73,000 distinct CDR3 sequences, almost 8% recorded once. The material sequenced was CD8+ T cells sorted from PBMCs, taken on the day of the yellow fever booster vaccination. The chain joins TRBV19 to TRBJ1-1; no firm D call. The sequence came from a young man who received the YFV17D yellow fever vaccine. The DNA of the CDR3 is TGTGCCAGTACCCCAGGATGGGGTCTGAACACTGAAGCTTTCTTT. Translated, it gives CASTPGWGLNTEAFF.